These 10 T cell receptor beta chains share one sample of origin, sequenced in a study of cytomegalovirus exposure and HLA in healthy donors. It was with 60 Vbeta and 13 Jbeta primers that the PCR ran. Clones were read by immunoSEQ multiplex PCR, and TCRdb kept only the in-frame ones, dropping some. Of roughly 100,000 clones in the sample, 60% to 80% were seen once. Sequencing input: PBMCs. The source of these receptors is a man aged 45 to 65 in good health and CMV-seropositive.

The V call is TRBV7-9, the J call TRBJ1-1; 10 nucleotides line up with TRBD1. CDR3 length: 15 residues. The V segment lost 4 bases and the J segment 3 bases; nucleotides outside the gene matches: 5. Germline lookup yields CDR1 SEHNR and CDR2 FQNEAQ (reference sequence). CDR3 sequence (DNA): TGTGCCAGCAGCTCACTGGACAGGGGGGACACTGAAGCTTTCTTT. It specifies CASSSLDRGDTEAFF.

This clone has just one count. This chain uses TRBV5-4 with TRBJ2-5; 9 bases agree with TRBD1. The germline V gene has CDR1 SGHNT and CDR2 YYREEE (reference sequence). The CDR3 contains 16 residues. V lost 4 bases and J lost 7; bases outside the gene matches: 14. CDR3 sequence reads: CASSRPTGGSGATQYF. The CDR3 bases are TGTGCCAGCAGCCGTCCGACAGGGGGATCTGGTGCGACCCAGTACTTC.

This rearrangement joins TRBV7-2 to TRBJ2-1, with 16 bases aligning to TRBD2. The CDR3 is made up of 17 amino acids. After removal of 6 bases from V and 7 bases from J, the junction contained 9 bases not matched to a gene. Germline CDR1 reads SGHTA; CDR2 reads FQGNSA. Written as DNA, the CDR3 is TGTGCCAGCAGTGGGACTAGCGGGAGGGCCTGGGGTAATGAGCAGTTCTTC. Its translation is CASSGTSGRAWGNEQFF.

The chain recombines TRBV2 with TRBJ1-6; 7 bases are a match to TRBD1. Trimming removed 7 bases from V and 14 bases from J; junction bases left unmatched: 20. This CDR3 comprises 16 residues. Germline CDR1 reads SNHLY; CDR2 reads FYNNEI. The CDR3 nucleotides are TGTGCCAGCACCCCAATGACAGGGCTCGGGAGATGGACCCTCCACTTT. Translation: CASTPMTGLGRWTLHF. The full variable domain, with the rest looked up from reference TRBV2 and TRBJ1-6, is EPEVTQTPSHQVTQMGQEVILRCVPISNHLYFYWYRQILGQKVEFLVSFYNNEISEKSEIFDDQFSVERPDGSNFTLKIRSTKLEDSAMYFCASTPMTGLGRWTLHFGNGTRLTVT.

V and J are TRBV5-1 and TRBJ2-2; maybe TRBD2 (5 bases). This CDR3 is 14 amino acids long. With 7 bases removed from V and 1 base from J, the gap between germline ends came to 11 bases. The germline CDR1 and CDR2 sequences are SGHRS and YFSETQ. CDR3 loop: CASQRSLNTGELFF. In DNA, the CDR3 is TGCGCCAGCCAGCGGTCACTGAACACCGGGGAGCTGTTTTTT.

Here the CDR3 DNA reads TGTGCCAGCAGTGAAGCGGAGGGACGGGGTCAGCCCCAGCATTTT. Residues: CASSEAEGRGQPQHF. The chain employs TRBV2 and TRBJ1-5; possibly TRBD1 for D (5 bases). CDR3 length equals 15 residues. The V end was cut by 0 bases, the J end by 6 bases, with 12 bases between. Germline CDR1 reads SNHLY; CDR2 reads FYNNEI.

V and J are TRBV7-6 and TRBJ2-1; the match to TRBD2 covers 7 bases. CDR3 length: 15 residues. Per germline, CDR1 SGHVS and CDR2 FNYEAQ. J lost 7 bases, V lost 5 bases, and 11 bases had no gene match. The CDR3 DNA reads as TGTGCCAGCAGCACTGGGATGGGAGGGAGGAATGAGCAGTTCTTC. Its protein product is CASSTGMGGRNEQFF. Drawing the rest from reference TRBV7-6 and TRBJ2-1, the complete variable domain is GAGVSQSPRYKVTKRGQDVALRCDPISGHVSLYWYRQALGQGPEFLTYFNYEAQQDKSGLPNDRFSAERPEGSISTLTIQRTEQRDSAMYRCASSTGMGGRNEQFFGPGTRLTVL.

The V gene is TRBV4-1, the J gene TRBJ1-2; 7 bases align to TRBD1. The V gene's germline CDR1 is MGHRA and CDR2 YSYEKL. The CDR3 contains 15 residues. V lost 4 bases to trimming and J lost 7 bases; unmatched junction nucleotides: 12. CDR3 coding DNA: TGCGCCAGCAGCCGGCAACAGGGGAGATTTGGTGGCTACACCTTC. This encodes CASSRQQGRFGGYTF.

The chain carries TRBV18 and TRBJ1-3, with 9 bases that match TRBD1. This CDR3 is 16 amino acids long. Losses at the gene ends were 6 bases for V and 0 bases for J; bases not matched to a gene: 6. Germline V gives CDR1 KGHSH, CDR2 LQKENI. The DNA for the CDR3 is TGTGCCAGCTCGCCGGACAGGGGTTTCTCTGGAAACACCATATATTTT. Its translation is CASSPDRGFSGNTIYF. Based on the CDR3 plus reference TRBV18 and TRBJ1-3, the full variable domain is NAGVMQNPRHLVRRRGQEARLRCSPMKGHSHVYWYRQLPEEGLKFMVYLQKENIIDESGMPKERFSAEFPKEGPSILRIQQVVRGDSAAYFCASSPDRGFSGNTIYFGEGSWLTVV.

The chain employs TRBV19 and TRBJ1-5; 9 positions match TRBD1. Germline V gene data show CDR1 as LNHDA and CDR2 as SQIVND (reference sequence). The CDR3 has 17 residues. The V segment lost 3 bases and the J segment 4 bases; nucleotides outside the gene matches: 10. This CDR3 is CASSITRGQGTNQPQHF. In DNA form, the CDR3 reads TGTGCCAGTAGTATTACCCGCGGACAGGGGACTAATCAGCCCCAGCATTTT.